The 20 T cell receptor beta chains below were found in one sample sequenced in a study of T cell responses to AZD1222 COVID-19 vaccine. Method: immunoSEQ multiplex PCR; TCRdb's copy keeps in-frame clones and lacks some. The data hold 95,000 to 110,000 clones, with 80% to 90% observed a single time. The input for sequencing was peripheral blood, taken on day 0 of AZD1222 vaccination. These receptor sequences come from an adult in good health.

The chain joins TRBV7-2 to TRBJ2-7; TRBD2 matches at 9 bases. Trimming took 1 base from V and 7 from J; bases not matched to a gene: 8. The CDR3 sequence is 15 residues long. CDR1 is SGHTA, CDR2 FQGNSA, per germline. The CDR3 is CASSLGGSGGGEQYF. In DNA, the CDR3 is TGTGCCAGCAGCTTAGGGGGTAGCGGGGGTGGAGAGCAGTACTTC.

The sample holds one count of this clone. The V call is TRBV2, the J call TRBJ1-2, with D maybe TRBD1 (6 bases). Germline V CDR1 and CDR2: SNHLY, FYNNEI. CDR3 length equals 15 residues. V lost 8 bases and J 4 bases, leaving 20 bases between the germline ends. The CDR3 spells CASSAKRTAIYGYTF. The CDR3 nucleotides are TGTGCCAGCTCAGCAAAACGGACAGCCATCTATGGCTACACCTTC.

A single count supports this clone. The chain links TRBV12-3 or TRBV12-4 to TRBJ1-5; D ambiguous. The CDR3 is 12 residues long. V dropped 2 bases and J dropped 6 bases, with 5 bases sitting between them. The DNA for the CDR3 is TGTGCCAGCAGTTTACCCGGTCAGCCCCAGCATTTT. Protein sequence: CASSLPGQPQHF.

The chain recombines TRBV4-2 with TRBJ2-1; TRBD2 matches 10 bases. The V gene's germline CDR1 is LGHNA and CDR2 YNFKEQ. The CDR3 totals 19 residues. V shed 1 base, J shed 0 bases, and the junction held 9 bases outside the gene matches. In nucleotides, the CDR3 is TGTGCCAGCAGCCAAGCCTCTGGGGGACTAGCGCGCTCCTACAATGAGCAGTTCTTC. Protein sequence: CASSQASGGLARSYNEQFF.

CDR3 DNA: TGTGCCAGCAGCCTAAACAGGGTCCCCGGGGAGCTGTTTTTT. It translates to CASSLNRVPGELFF. The V call is TRBV9, the J call TRBJ2-2; a weak D match, TRBD1 (6 bases). The CDR3 contains 14 residues. The germline gives CDR1 SGDLS, CDR2 YYNGEE. V shed 4 bases and J shed 6 bases, with 13 bases lying between them.

The chain joins TRBV9 to TRBJ2-1, with 7 bases aligning to TRBD1. This CDR3 region has 14 residues. The germline CDR1 and CDR2 sequences are SGDLS and YYNGEE. The junction had 3 bases not matched to a gene; V was cut back by 3 bases and J by 3 bases. CDR3 residues: CASSDDRVYNEQFF. In DNA form, the CDR3 reads TGTGCCAGCAGCGACGACAGGGTCTACAATGAGCAGTTCTTC.

CDR3 coding DNA: TGTGCCAGCAGCTTTTGGGGCAGGGGGTCCACCGGGGAGCTGTTTTTT. It is translated as CASSFWGRGSTGELFF. J is TRBJ2-2 and V is TRBV7-2; TRBD1 matches 7 bases. With 3 bases clipped from V and 4 bases from J, the junction kept 8 bases outside the gene matches. The germline CDR1 and CDR2 sequences are SGHTA and FQGNSA. The CDR3 loop spans 16 amino acids.

This clone was seen a few times. V gene TRBV28 combines with J gene TRBJ1-6; weak D call: TRBD1 (6 bases). There are 14 residues in the CDR3. V lost 10 bases to trimming and J lost 6 bases, with 16 bases between them. The germline V gene has CDR1 MDHEN and CDR2 SYDVKM. DNA of the CDR3: TGTGCCACCCACCCGGGACAAGTTAATTCACCCCTCCACTTT. Its translation is CATHPGQVNSPLHF.

The chain carries TRBV21-1 and TRBJ1-1; TRBD1 is the table's D call and was not checked against the DNA. TRBV21-1 is deemed a pseudogene. The CDR3 has 15 amino acids. The CDR3 nucleotides read TGTGCCAGCAGCAAAGCGGGCAGGGTACCGACTGAAGCTTTCTTT. It is translated as CASSKAGRVPTEAFF.

A single count supports this clone. The chain carries TRBV18 and TRBJ1-3, with D unresolved. Germline-derived CDR1 and CDR2 are KGHSH and LQKENI. V lost 6 bases to trimming and J lost 0 bases, with 12 bases between them. This CDR3 has 15 residues. The CDR3 here is CASSLTETSGNTIYF. The DNA for the CDR3 is TGTGCCAGCTCCCTCACAGAGACCTCTGGAAACACCATATATTTT. Looking up the rest from reference TRBV18 and TRBJ1-3 gives the full variable domain: NAGVMQNPRHLVRRRGQEARLRCSPMKGHSHVYWYRQLPEEGLKFMVYLQKENIIDESGMPKERFSAEFPKEGPSILRIQQVVRGDSAAYFCASSLTETSGNTIYFGEGSWLTVV.

This chain uses TRBV4-2 with TRBJ2-4; D may be TRBD1 or TRBD2 (5 bases each). Germline V gene sequence: CDR1 LGHNA, CDR2 YNFKEQ. There are 17 residues in the CDR3. Trimming took off 1 base at V and 2 bases at J, with 15 bases between the two ends. CDR3 in DNA: TGTGCCAGCAGCCAAGCGACACTTTTGGGACCCAAAAACATTCAGTACTTC. It specifies CASSQATLLGPKNIQYF.

The CDR3 region has the DNA TGTGCCAGCAGGTATGCCGGGACAGGAACCTACGAGCAGTACTTC. This gives the protein CASRYAGTGTYEQYF. The chain uses TRBV7-2 and TRBJ2-7; 8 positions agree with TRBD1. CDR1 SGHTA and CDR2 FQGNSA come from the germline V gene. Trimming took 6 bases from V and 2 from J; bases not matched to a gene: 9. The CDR3 has 15 amino acids. Full variable domain (outside the CDR3, taken from reference TRBV7-2 and TRBJ2-7): GAGVSQSPSNKVTEKGKDVELRCDPISGHTALYWYRQSLGQGLEFLIYFQGNSAPDKSGLPSDRFSAERTGGSVSTLTIQRTQQEDSAVYLCASRYAGTGTYEQYFGPGTRLTVT.

The chain combines TRBV3-1 (or the pseudogene TRBV3-2) with TRBJ2-1; no firm D call. Germline V gives CDR1 LGHDT, CDR2 YNNKEL (reference sequence). The V end was cut by 1 base, the J end by 2 bases, with 12 bases between. The CDR3 is 16 amino acids. CDR3 nucleotides: TGTGCCAGCAGCCAAGTGTGGAGCCAGGCCTACAATGAGCAGTTCTTC. This gives the protein CASSQVWSQAYNEQFF.

V and J are TRBV7-2 and TRBJ2-7; 8 bases fit TRBD2. With V trimmed by 5 bases and J by 3 bases, 15 bases remained unmatched. This CDR3 contains 17 residues. From germline, CDR1 is SGHTA and CDR2 FQGNSA. The CDR3 sequence: CASSRTGLAGGYYEQYF. CDR3 coding DNA: TGTGCCAGCAGCCGCACCGGACTAGCCGGGGGATACTACGAGCAGTACTTC.

The V gene is TRBV7-9, the J gene TRBJ2-5; D is uncertain. The CDR3 sequence is 16 residues long. Germline lookup yields CDR1 SEHNR and CDR2 FQNEAQ (reference sequence). V gave up 2 bases and J gave up 0 bases, with 13 bases separating them. CDR3: CASSLRASSYQETQYF. CDR3 bases: TGTGCCAGCAGCTTACGGGCAAGCAGCTACCAAGAGACCCAGTACTTC.

V gene TRBV4-3 combines with J gene TRBJ1-4; maybe TRBD1 (6 bases). CDR1 LGHNA and CDR2 YSLEER come from the germline V gene. This CDR3 region has 15 residues. V dropped 0 bases and J dropped 11 bases, with 16 bases sitting between them. Written as DNA, the CDR3 is TGCGCCAGCAGCCAAGATGGGAAGGGGGTGCAGAAACTGTTTTTT. It specifies CASSQDGKGVQKLFF.

This sequence joins TRBV7-9 and TRBJ1-5; TRBD1 matches 7 bases. Trimming cost V 5 bases and J 3 bases; bases outside gene matches: 4. The CDR3 is made up of 14 amino acids. Germline lookup yields CDR1 SEHNR and CDR2 FQNEAQ (reference sequence). CDR3 nucleotide sequence: TGTGCCAGCAGCGGGGACAGCCTCAATCAGCCCCAGCATTTT. Its protein product is CASSGDSLNQPQHF. Drawing the rest from reference TRBV7-9 and TRBJ1-5, the complete variable domain is DTGVSQNPRHKITKRGQNVTFRCDPISEHNRLYWYRQTLGQGPEFLTYFQNEAQLEKSRLLSDRFSAERPKGSFSTLEIQRTEQGDSAMYLCASSGDSLNQPQHFGDGTRLSIL.

V and J are TRBV5-1 and TRBJ2-7; D might be TRBD1 (5 bases). The CDR3 has 13 residues. Germline assignment: CDR1 SGHRS and CDR2 YFSETQ. With 1 base removed from V and 3 bases from J, the gap between germline ends came to 8 bases. The CDR3 protein is CASSLSGIYEQYF. The CDR3 DNA sequence: TGCGCCAGCAGCTTGTCAGGGATCTACGAGCAGTACTTC.

This chain links TRBV18 with TRBJ2-1; D may be TRBD2 (6 bases). V gave up 2 bases and J gave up 6 bases, with 17 bases separating them. This CDR3 contains 16 residues. The V gene's germline CDR1 is KGHSH and CDR2 LQKENI. The CDR3 region has the DNA TGTGCCAGCTCACCAGGCCCGGGAGCTCCCTCCAATGAGCAGTTCTTC. Amino acids: CASSPGPGAPSNEQFF.

The chain is built from TRBV13 and TRBJ1-2; D is possibly TRBD1 (5 bases). Germline assignment: CDR1 PRHDT and CDR2 FYEKMQ (reference sequence). The germline V and J ends were trimmed by 3 bases and 3 bases, with 8 bases remaining between them. CDR3 length: 13 amino acids. The CDR3 DNA reads TGTGCCAGCAGCTTGGCGGGGGACTATGGCTACACCTTC. Protein product: CASSLAGDYGYTF.